This TCR beta chain was observed in a study of beta chain features in type 1 diabetes. One heparinised draw of blood, averaging roughly 110 mL, came from each donor. Sorting based on CD45RO/CCR7/CD25/CD127/CD95/CD27 separated CD4+ naive, central memory, regulatory and stem cell-like memory cells. This clone was recorded a few times. The antigen remains undetermined. All of the isolated RNA was reverse transcribed, so expressed TCRB transcripts were sequenced. The assay was immunoSEQ multiplex PCR, and TCRdb's table has in-frame clones only and misses some. The data contain around 690,000 clones, roughly 12% of them singletons. Study results and limitations: Shorter TCRB CDR3s, moderately but significantly so, were found in Type 1 diabetes patients in all four CD4+ subsets. Insertion counts at VDJ junctions were lower in type 1 diabetes patients, who also showed more deletions there. For patients, the naive, central memory and Treg TCRB repertoires appeared more alike than for healthy donors.

Source material: naive CD4+ T cells from blood. The TCR originated in a man aged 30 to 39 with type 1 diabetes.

The CDR3 here is CASSLHPNTEAFF. The DNA of the CDR3 is TGTGCCAGCAGCTTACATCCGAACACTGAAGCTTTCTTT. J is TRBJ1-1 and V is TRBV7-2, with D unclear. The CDR3 length is 13 residues. Trimming took off 2 bases at V and 1 base at J, with 5 bases between the two ends. Germline loops: CDR1 SGHTA, CDR2 FQGNSA.